Listed below are T cell receptor beta chains from one sample, sequenced in a study of PD-1 blockade in classical Hodgkin lymphoma. TCRdb's table, derived via immunoSEQ multiplex PCR, lists solely in-frame clones and lacks some. The table records 84,000 or so clones, over 90% of them present only once. The sample was peripheral blood mononuclear cells (PBMCs), taken before the second cycle of nivolumab. Every receptor here comes from a human donor with classical Hodgkin lymphoma. CDR3s include the opening cysteine and the closing phenylalanine or tryptophan. Each record gives: CDR3 protein, CDR3 DNA, V gene, clone size, D gene, J gene. A D gene is named only where the DNA matches it firmly. The size of a clone is reported for some rows only, either as once, few or many, or as a class for expanded clones.

CASSRTGGAYGYTF | TGTGCCAGCAGTCGGACAGGGGGGGCCTATGGCTACACCTTC | TRBV28 | - | TRBD1 | TRBJ1-2
CAISDPGTGGRKTQYF | TGTGCCATCAGTGACCCCGGGACAGGGGGGAGGAAGACCCAGTACTTC | TRBV10-3 | - | TRBD1 | TRBJ2-5
CSAAPRQVLPNTGELFF | TGCAGCGCTGCCCCACGACAGGTCCTACCTAACACCGGGGAGCTGTTTTTT | TRBV29-1 | - | - | TRBJ2-2
CASSSSSYEQYF | TGTGCCAGCAGCTCCTCTAGCTACGAGCAGTACTTC | TRBV7-2 | - | - | TRBJ2-7
CSVMDKYSGNTIYF | TGCAGCGTAATGGACAAATACTCTGGAAACACCATATATTTT | TRBV29-1 | - | - | TRBJ1-3
CASSLGRGLGGNEQFF | TGTGCCAGCAGCTTAGGTCGGGGGCTGGGTGGGAATGAGCAGTTCTTC | TRBV11-3 | - | - | TRBJ2-1
CATSRVGGAKNIQYF | TGTGCCACCAGCAGAGTAGGTGGGGCCAAAAACATTCAGTACTTC | TRBV15 | - | - | TRBJ2-4
CASSFITGGAYEQYF | TGTGCCAGCAGCTTTATCACAGGGGGTGCGTACGAGCAGTACTTC | TRBV7-8 | - | TRBD1 | TRBJ2-7
CASSLYEGSNYGYTF | TGTGCCAGCAGCTTATATGAGGGTAGCAACTATGGCTACACCTTC | TRBV11-2 | - | - | TRBJ1-2
CASSLAKNIQYF | TGTGCCAGCAGTTTAGCCAAAAACATTCAGTACTTC | TRBV28 | - | - | TRBJ2-4
CASSLAGRGSSTEAFF | TGTGCCAGCAGCTTGGCCGGTAGAGGGTCGAGCACTGAAGCTTTCTTT | TRBV5-8 | - | - | TRBJ1-1
CASSFTGTEQFF | TGTGCCAGCAGCTTTACCGGGACTGAGCAGTTCTTC | TRBV7-3 | once | - | TRBJ2-1
CASSKTSGNTGELFF | TGTGCCAGCAGCAAAACTAGCGGGAACACCGGGGAGCTGTTTTTT | TRBV4-2 | once | TRBD2 | TRBJ2-2
CASSWEREGRSTYEQYF | TGCGCCAGCAGCTGGGAGCGGGAGGGCAGATCCACCTACGAGCAGTACTTC | TRBV5-1 | - | TRBD2 | TRBJ2-7
CASNTNRGDRGYLNTEAFF | TGTGCCAGTAATACTAACCGGGGGGACAGGGGGTATTTGAACACTGAAGCTTTCTTT | TRBV19 | - | TRBD1 | TRBJ1-1
CASSTTTQGFQGEQYF | TGTGCCAGCAGCACTACAACACAGGGGTTTCAAGGCGAGCAGTACTTC | TRBV7-9 | - | TRBD1 | TRBJ2-7
CASSMTGAYGYTF | TGTGCCAGCAGCATGACAGGGGCCTATGGCTACACCTTC | TRBV6-6 | few | TRBD1 | TRBJ1-2
CARGLGRTADSNQPQHF | TGTGCCAGGGGACTAGGTAGGACAGCCGATAGCAATCAGCCCCAGCATTTT | TRBV9 | - | - | TRBJ1-5
CASSLVSGHNNEQFF | TGTGCCAGCAGCTTAGTTAGCGGGCATAACAATGAGCAGTTCTTC | TRBV7-2 | once | TRBD2 | TRBJ2-1
CASSEARNQPQHF | TGTGCCAGCAGTGAGGCGAGAAATCAGCCCCAGCATTTT | TRBV6-1 | - | - | TRBJ1-5
CASSLGWGSNEKLFF | TGTGCCAGCAGCTTAGGCTGGGGTTCTAATGAAAAACTGTTTTTT | TRBV11-2 | - | - | TRBJ1-4
CASSFGQKGLAYEQYF | TGTGCCAGCAGCTTCGGACAAAAGGGACTTGCCTACGAGCAGTACTTC | TRBV11-2 | once | - | TRBJ2-7
CASSLVQGSVYEQYF | TGTGCCAGCAGCTTGGTACAGGGTTCCGTCTACGAGCAGTACTTC | TRBV7-8 | - | - | TRBJ2-7
CAWSVYTDTQYF | TGTGCCTGGAGTGTCTACACAGATACGCAGTATTTT | TRBV30 | - | - | TRBJ2-3
CASSFGWGYNEQFF | TGTGCCAGCAGCTTCGGTTGGGGTTACAATGAGCAGTTCTTC | TRBV11-3 | - | - | TRBJ2-1
CASSWTSEAFF | TGTGCCAGTAGCTGGACAAGTGAAGCTTTCTTT | TRBV19 | - | - | TRBJ1-1
CATAAGERVDTQYF | TGTGCCACCGCTGCGGGGGAACGGGTAGATACGCAGTATTTT | TRBV27 | once | TRBD2 | TRBJ2-3
CASSLQQGVEKLFF | TGTGCCAGCAGCTTGCAACAGGGTGTGGAAAAACTGTTTTTT | TRBV5-4 | - | - | TRBJ1-4
CASRNSGTGAYEQYF | TGTGCCAGCAGGAACTCCGGGACAGGGGCATACGAGCAGTACTTC | TRBV28 | - | TRBD1 | TRBJ2-7
CAWRVSGNEKLFF | TGTGCCTGGAGGGTCTCAGGCAATGAAAAACTGTTTTTT | TRBV30 | - | - | TRBJ1-4
CAISGLAGVGEQYF | TGTGCCATCAGTGGACTAGCGGGAGTCGGCGAGCAGTACTTC | TRBV10-3 | - | TRBD2 | TRBJ2-7
CARTGTRRRQGPNEKLFF | TGTGCCAGAACCGGGACCCGCCGTAGACAGGGGCCTAATGAAAAACTGTTTTTT | TRBV5-3 | - | TRBD1 | TRBJ1-4
CASSLGYEQYF | TGTGCCAGCAGTTTGGGGTACGAGCAGTACTTC | TRBV28 | once | - | TRBJ2-7
CAWSVLSWGGGRERGEQYF | TGTGCCTGGAGTGTACTTTCCTGGGGTGGCGGCAGGGAAAGGGGCGAGCAGTACTTC | TRBV30 | - | - | TRBJ2-7
CASSISFRLRNDYEQYF | TGTGCCAGTAGTATCAGTTTCCGACTAAGGAACGACTACGAGCAGTACTTC | TRBV19 | - | - | TRBJ2-7
CASSDPLAFHFSGANVLTF | TGTGCCAGCAGTGACCCCCTGGCTTTTCACTTCTCTGGGGCCAACGTCCTGACTTTC | TRBV6-4 | few | - | TRBJ2-6
CASSWGLAQETQYF | TGTGCCAGCAGCTGGGGACTAGCGCAAGAGACCCAGTACTTC | TRBV5-5 | - | TRBD2 | TRBJ2-5
CASSLVTGGAETQYF | TGTGCCAGCAGCTTAGTCACAGGCGGGGCAGAGACCCAGTACTTC | TRBV7-9 | once | - | TRBJ2-5
CASSQDRVYYEQYF | TGCGCCAGCAGCCAGGACAGGGTGTACTACGAGCAGTACTTC | TRBV5-1 | - | TRBD1 | TRBJ2-7
CAYYNPLAGPTGELFF | TGTGCTTATTACAACCCCTTGGCGGGGCCGACCGGGGAGCTGTTTTTT | TRBV12-5 | - | - | TRBJ2-2
CASSLGLARTTDTQYF | TGTGCCAGCAGCTTAGGACTAGCAAGGACGACAGATACGCAGTATTTT | TRBV7-3 | - | TRBD2 | TRBJ2-3
CASSRTENTEAFF | TGTGCCAGCAGCCGAACAGAGAACACTGAAGCTTTCTTT | TRBV11-2 | - | - | TRBJ1-1
CASSFRTSGSFLEQFF | TGTGCCAGCAGTTTCCGGACTAGCGGGAGTTTCTTAGAGCAGTTCTTC | TRBV6-5 | - | TRBD2 | TRBJ2-1
CAWSATSGRKIFEQYF | TGTGCCTGGAGTGCGACTAGCGGGAGGAAGATCTTTGAGCAGTACTTC | TRBV30 | - | TRBD2 | TRBJ2-7
CASSFQGSYEQYF | TGTGCCAGCAGTTTCCAGGGATCCTACGAGCAGTACTTC | TRBV27 | - | - | TRBJ2-7
CASSASPRGQGYGYTF | TGTGCCAGCAGCGCATCCCCCAGGGGGCAGGGGTATGGCTACACCTTC | TRBV9 | - | TRBD1 | TRBJ1-2
CASSQDWTSGVYTDTQYF | TGTGCCAGCAGCCAAGATTGGACTAGCGGGGTCTACACAGATACGCAGTATTTT | TRBV14 | - | TRBD2 | TRBJ2-3
CASSSLLPGGYSYEQYF | TGCGCCAGCAGCTCCCTACTCCCGGGGGGATACTCCTACGAGCAGTACTTC | TRBV5-1 | once | TRBD2 | TRBJ2-7
CASSGTGAYEQYF | TGTGCCAGTAGTGGGACGGGAGCCTACGAGCAGTACTTC | TRBV19 | - | - | TRBJ2-7
CASSQGWNYGYTF | TGCGCCAGCAGCCAGGGTTGGAACTATGGCTACACCTTC | TRBV4-1 | - | - | TRBJ1-2
CSVERQGLGEQYF | TGCAGCGTTGAAAGGCAGGGATTAGGCGAGCAGTACTTC | TRBV29-1 | - | - | TRBJ2-7
CASSIDSIEYSNQPQHF | TGTGCCAGTAGTATAGATTCAATAGAGTATAGCAATCAGCCCCAGCATTTT | TRBV19 | - | - | TRBJ1-5
CASSIALRTGLNQPQHF | TGTGCCAGTAGTATTGCCCTTCGGACAGGGTTGAATCAGCCCCAGCATTTT | TRBV19 | - | TRBD1 | TRBJ1-5
CSVKGSGASNQPQHF | TGCAGCGTTAAGGGATCAGGGGCCAGCAATCAGCCCCAGCATTTT | TRBV29-1 | - | - | TRBJ1-5
CASSEMGTEAFF | TGTGCCAGCAGTGAAATGGGCACTGAAGCTTTCTTT | TRBV6-1 | few | - | TRBJ1-1
CSAMGGDSYEQYF | TGCAGCGCCATGGGGGGGGACTCCTACGAGCAGTACTTC | TRBV29-1 | - | TRBD2 | TRBJ2-7
CASSRGQGREDTQYF | TGTGCCAGCAGCCGCGGACAGGGGAGGGAAGATACGCAGTATTTT | TRBV6-5 | - | TRBD1 | TRBJ2-3
CASSLYEGTAKNIQYF | TGTGCCAGCAGTTTATATGAGGGAACAGCCAAAAACATTCAGTACTTC | TRBV28 | - | - | TRBJ2-4
CASSQARGTVYEQYF | TGCGCCAGCAGCCAAGCGAGGGGGACAGTTTACGAGCAGTACTTC | TRBV4-1 | - | TRBD1 | TRBJ2-7
CASSVGLGYEQYF | TGTGCCAGCAGCGTAGGACTTGGCTACGAGCAGTACTTC | TRBV9 | few | - | TRBJ2-7